Listed below are T cell receptor beta chains from one sample, sequenced in a study of blood T cell repertoires in COVID-19. Sequenced by immunoSEQ multiplex PCR; TCRdb stores in-frame clones only, minus some. The sample yields 150,000 or so clones, roughly 90% seen once. The sample was PBMCs or T cells enriched from blood (not recorded which). The receptors come from a woman aged 50 to 65 who had recovered from COVID-19. Both conserved end residues are part of each CDR3. A D gene is named only where the DNA matches it firmly. Rows may omit the clone size; those that give it use once, few, many or a size class.

>NA|NA|TRBJ1-4|TRBV11-2
TGTGCCAGCAGCCCACAGGGTTTTACTAATGAAAAACTGTTTTTT
CASSPQGFTNEKLFF
>NA|TRBD1|TRBJ1-5|TRBV28
TGTGCCAGCAGCTGGGACAGGGGTAGCAATCAGCCCCAGCATTTT
CASSWDRGSNQPQHF
>NA|TRBD1|TRBJ2-4|TRBV6-4
TGTGCCAGCAGTGACTCCCTCGGACAGGGCTTAGCCAAAAACATTCAGTACTTC
CASSDSLGQGLAKNIQYF
>once|TRBD1|TRBJ1-5|TRBV4-3
TGCGCCAGCAGCCAAGGGACAGGGGCGAGTCAGCCCCAGCATTTT
CASSQGTGASQPQHF
>NA|TRBD1|TRBJ2-1|TRBV5-1
TGCGCCAGCAGCCGGGGACAGACATCCTACAATGAGCAGTTCTTC
CASSRGQTSYNEQFF
>NA|NA|TRBJ1-2|TRBV14
TGTGCCAGCAGCCAAGTGGCAGGGTACGGCTACACCTTC
CASSQVAGYGYTF
>NA|NA|TRBJ2-7|TRBV9
TGTGCCAGCAGCGTAGCTACAGGCTCCTCACCGTCCTCCTACGAGCAGTACTTC
CASSVATGSSPSSYEQYF
>NA|NA|TRBJ2-7|TRBV5-6
TGTGCCAGCAGCTTGGGAGGCAGGGGCGAGCAGTACTTC
CASSLGGRGEQYF
>NA|NA|TRBJ1-5|TRBV2
TGTGCCAGCAGAGCACAGGGACATAGCAATCAGCCCCAGCATTTT
CASRAQGHSNQPQHF
>NA|TRBD1|TRBJ1-5|TRBV2
TGTGCCAGCAGCAGGGACAGGGAGTATCAGCCCCAGCATTTT
CASSRDREYQPQHF
>NA|TRBD2|TRBJ2-7|TRBV14
TGTGCCAGCAGCCACACCCGATCTAGCGGGAGAGAGGCCGAGCAGTACTTC
CASSHTRSSGREAEQYF
>NA|NA|TRBJ2-5|TRBV3-1/TRBV3-2
TGTGCCAGCAGCCAAGATCTGGGGGCGACCCAGTACTTC
CASSQDLGATQYF
>few|NA|TRBJ1-2|TRBV5-1
TGCGCCAGCAGCTTGGGGGAACGGCTCCAGGGGCCGGAATACTATGGCTACACCTTC
CASSLGERLQGPEYYGYTF
>NA|TRBD2|TRBJ2-1|TRBV6-2/TRBV6-3
TGTGCCAGCAGCCGGAGCGGGAGTCTCTACAATGAGCAGTTCTTC
CASSRSGSLYNEQFF
>NA|TRBD2|TRBJ2-4|TRBV9
TGTGCCAGCAGCGTGGGAGGGGTCGGGAACATTCAGTACTTC
CASSVGGVGNIQYF
>NA|NA|TRBJ2-1|TRBV7-8
TGTGCCAGCAGCTTAGCGCGGAGAAACAATGAGCAGTTCTTC
CASSLARRNNEQFF
>NA|NA|TRBJ2-7|TRBV3-1/TRBV3-2
TGTGCCAGCAGCCAAGATCGCTCAGGCGAGCAGTACTTC
CASSQDRSGEQYF
>NA|NA|TRBJ2-2|TRBV6-6
TGTGCCAGCAGCCTGGACGGGACTGCCGGGGAGCTGTTTTTT
CASSLDGTAGELFF
>NA|TRBD2|TRBJ2-7|TRBV3-1/TRBV3-2
TGTGCCAGCAGCCCCTTTAGCGGGGAGCAGTACTTC
CASSPFSGEQYF
>NA|TRBD2|TRBJ2-1|TRBV5-6
TGTGCCAGCAGCTTGGGACTAGCCGGCGGTGAGCAGTTCTTC
CASSLGLAGGEQFF
>NA|NA|TRBJ1-5|TRBV2
TGTGCCAGCAGTGGGACAGGCAATCAGCCCCAGCATTTT
CASSGTGNQPQHF
>NA|TRBD1|TRBJ1-1|TRBV14
TGTGCCAGCAGCTACGGACTACAGGGGAGAGAGTGGGACACTGAAGCTTTCTTT
CASSYGLQGREWDTEAFF
>NA|TRBD1|TRBJ1-2|TRBV6-5
TGTGCCAGCAGGGGACAGGGTCCCGGGGGCTACACCTTC
CASRGQGPGGYTF
>NA|TRBD1|TRBJ1-2|TRBV5-4
TGTGCCAGCAGCTTCCCCGGGGACAGGGGGGCGATTGGCTACACCTTC
CASSFPGDRGAIGYTF
>NA|NA|TRBJ1-6|TRBV3-1/TRBV3-2
TGTGCCAGCAGCCAGGCCCGACTATCCCTCCACTTT
CASSQARLSLHF
>NA|TRBD2|TRBJ2-1|TRBV20-1
TGCAGTGCTAGTCGGGAGGGCCGCAACAATGAGCAGTTCTTC
CSASREGRNNEQFF
>NA|NA|TRBJ1-4|TRBV2
TGTGCCAGCAGTCCGACTGCAACTAATGAAAAACTGTTTTTT
CASSPTATNEKLFF
>NA|NA|TRBJ2-7|TRBV28
TGTGCCAGCAGACGAAAACATCAGGGTCCGGGCGAGCAGTACTTC
CASRRKHQGPGEQYF
>NA|NA|TRBJ2-7|TRBV30
TGTGCCTGGGCTCCGACAAGCTACGAGCAGTACTTC
CAWAPTSYEQYF
>NA|TRBD1|TRBJ1-5|TRBV6-2/TRBV6-3
TGTGCCAGCAGTTACTATTCCGGACAGGGGATTTATAGCAATCAGCCCCAGCATTTT
CASSYYSGQGIYSNQPQHF
>NA|NA|TRBJ2-5|TRBV28
TGTGCCAGCAGCCGGAGGGGGGGCGGGGAGACCCAGTACTTC
CASSRRGGGETQYF
>medium-sized|TRBD1|TRBJ2-2|TRBV3-1/TRBV3-2
TGTGCCAGCAGCCCCGGACAGGGGGACACCGGGGAGCTGTTTTTT
CASSPGQGDTGELFF
>NA|NA|TRBJ1-1|TRBV5-5
TGTGCCAGCAGCTTGGGTCCATATGCCGGGGACACTGAAGCTTTCTTT
CASSLGPYAGDTEAFF
>once|TRBD1|TRBJ1-4|TRBV29-1
TGCAGCGTTGAATGGACAGGGAATGAAAAACTGTTTTTT
CSVEWTGNEKLFF
>NA|NA|TRBJ1-2|TRBV5-8
TGTGCCAGCAGCTTGTCCCTACGAGGTGCGGATAACTATGGCTACACCTTC
CASSLSLRGADNYGYTF
>NA|TRBD1|TRBJ2-7|TRBV19
TGTGCCAGTAGTATGGGGACAGGGGGCTCCTACGAGCAGTACTTC
CASSMGTGGSYEQYF
>NA|NA|TRBJ1-1|TRBV30
TGTGCCTGGACTCCCCCAACGGACACTGAAGCTTTCTTT
CAWTPPTDTEAFF
>NA|NA|TRBJ1-4|TRBV5-1
TGCGCCAGCAGCGGTACAGGGACGAAGATTGAAAAACTGTTTTTT
CASSGTGTKIEKLFF
>NA|NA|TRBJ1-6|TRBV11-3
TGTGCCAGCAGCGAGCGTCGGGGTGAGTCACCCCTCCACTTT
CASSERRGESPLHF